The present T cell receptor beta chain was sequenced within a study of OX40 agonist ivuxolimab in advanced cancers. In terms of the full investigation: Ivuxolimab was an agonistic, fully human IgG2 monoclonal antibody directed against OX40 (CD134), a costimulatory receptor. Intravenous ivuxolimab was administered to patients every 2 weeks at six dose levels: 0.01, 0.1, 0.3, 1.5, 3 and 10 mg/kg. The paper describes the monotherapy dose-escalation part (N = 52 patients) of the phase I trial of ivuxolimab. Among the roughly 50 dose-escalation patients, approximately 20 had hepatocellular carcinoma, 15 or so melanoma, 9 renal cell carcinoma and 9 head and neck cancer. The dose-escalation cohort was around 84% male with a mean age of about 58 years, ranging from roughly 23 to 90. Three dose-escalation patients achieved partial responses, one with hepatocellular carcinoma and two with cutaneous melanoma. Prior anti-PD-1, anti-PD-L1 or anti-CTLA-4 therapy was permitted, and 40% of dose-escalation patients had received checkpoint inhibitors. The purpose of peripheral TCRbeta sequencing was to test whether ivuxolimab changed TCR sequence diversity and led to clonal T-cell expansion. What the study reported, not specific to this receptor: Low levels of normalized T-cell clonal expansion were also shown by some nonresponding patients. In the 0.1-3.0 mg/kg groups, partial responders were among the patients with the lowest normalized peripheral clonal expansion, particularly in CD8+ T cells. At doses of 0.1 to 3.0 mg/kg, clonal expansion of both CD4+ and CD8+ T cells in blood was seen between baseline and week 6. On average, CD8+ T cells showed more expanded clones than CD4+ T cells after ivuxolimab. Which antigens the clonally expanded peripheral T cells were specific for was not determined.

The trial excluded patients who had a history of autoimmune disease or were on systemic immunosuppression. Peripheral blood for TCR sequencing was drawn from every dose cohort at baseline, at cycle 4 day 1 and at cycle 7 day 1. The samples were drawn from a first-in-human, open-label, multicenter phase I dose-escalation trial of ivuxolimab. The trial enrolled adults with locally advanced or metastatic head and neck squamous cell, hepatocellular, melanoma or renal cell carcinoma. Before TCR sequencing, CD4+ and CD8+ T cells were separately sorted from peripheral blood. With regard to this clone: The antigen it recognizes is unknown. Base qualities are not at hand, and no much larger clone is one base apart.

The germline V gene provides CDR1 MGHRA and CDR2 YSYEKL. The CDR3 numbers 15 residues from cysteine through phenylalanine. Only the CDR3 region is kept as DNA, spanning 45 bases read in frame from base 1. Trimming at the junction amounts to 4 bases on V and 2 bases on J, and the germline ends lie 14 bases apart. Genomic DNA was isolated from the sorted cells so that the TCRbeta CDR3 region could be sequenced. The immunoSEQ Assay was used to sequence the TCRbeta CDR3 regions. Sourced from immuneACCESS, this table was stored by TCRdb with only in-frame sequences that have V and J called. A share of the clones is absent; for the studies checked, an unresolved V gene accounts for under half, and the remainder has no known explanation. The sample records about 47,000 clones, 75% to 85% of which are singletons. The ten largest clones represent 2% to 3% of the sample.

The chain is assembled from TRBV4-1 and TRBJ1-1; the D gene is unclear. The TCR was taken from an adult with an advanced solid tumor such as melanoma, head and neck, liver or kidney cancer. Material: CD4+ or CD8+ T cells sorted from blood, obtained in a trial of the OX40 agonist ivuxolimab. The CDR3 sequence is CASSPRLTINTEAFF. The sequenced DNA: TGCGCCAGCAGCCCACGACTGACAATCAACACTGAAGCTTTCTTT.